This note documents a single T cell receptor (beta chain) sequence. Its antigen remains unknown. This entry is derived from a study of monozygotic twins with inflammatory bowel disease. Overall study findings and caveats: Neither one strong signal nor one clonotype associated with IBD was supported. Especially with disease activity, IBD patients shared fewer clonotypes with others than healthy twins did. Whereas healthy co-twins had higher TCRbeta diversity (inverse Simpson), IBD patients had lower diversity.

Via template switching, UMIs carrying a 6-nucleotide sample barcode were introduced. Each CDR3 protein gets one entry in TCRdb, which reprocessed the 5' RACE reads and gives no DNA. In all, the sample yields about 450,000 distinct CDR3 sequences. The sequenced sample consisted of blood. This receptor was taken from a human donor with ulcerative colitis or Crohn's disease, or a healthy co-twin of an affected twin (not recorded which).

CDR3 in amino acids: CASRKEQGTNTEAFF. The chain uses TRBV2 and TRBJ1-1; there is no DNA to check the TCRdb D call of TRBD1. The CDR3 loop spans 15 amino acids. Germline values: CDR1 SNHLY, CDR2 FYNNEI.